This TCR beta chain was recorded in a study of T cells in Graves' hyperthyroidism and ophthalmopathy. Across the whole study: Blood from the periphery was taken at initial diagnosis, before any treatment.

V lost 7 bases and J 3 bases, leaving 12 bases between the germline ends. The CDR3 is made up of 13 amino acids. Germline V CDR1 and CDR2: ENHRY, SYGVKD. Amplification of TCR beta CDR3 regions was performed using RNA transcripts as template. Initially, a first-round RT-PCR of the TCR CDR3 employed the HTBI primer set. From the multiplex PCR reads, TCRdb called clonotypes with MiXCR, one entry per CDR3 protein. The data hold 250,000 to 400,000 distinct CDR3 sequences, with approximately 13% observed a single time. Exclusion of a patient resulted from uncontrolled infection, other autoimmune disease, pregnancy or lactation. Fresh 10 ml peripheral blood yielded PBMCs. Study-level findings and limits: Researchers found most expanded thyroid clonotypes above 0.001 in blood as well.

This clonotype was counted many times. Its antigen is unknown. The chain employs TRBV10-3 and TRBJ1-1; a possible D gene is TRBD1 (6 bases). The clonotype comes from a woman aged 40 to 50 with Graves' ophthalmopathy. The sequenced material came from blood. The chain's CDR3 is CAITGDTDTEAFF. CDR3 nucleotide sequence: TGTGCCATCACCGGGGACACTGACACTGAAGCTTTCTTT.